What follows are 6 T cell receptor beta chains derived from one specimen sequenced in a study of blood T cell repertoires in COVID-19. Here immunoSEQ multiplex PCR was the method, and the copy in TCRdb shows in-frame clones only, minus some. The profile shows about 140,000 clones, approximately 80% of them singletons. Material for sequencing was peripheral blood. These receptors originate from an older man who had recovered from COVID-19.

The sample holds one count of this clone. The chain joins TRBV6-6 to TRBJ1-1, with 9 bases that match TRBD1. The V gene's germline CDR1 is MNHNY and CDR2 SVGAGI (reference sequence). The CDR3 sequence is 14 residues long. The V segment lost 0 bases and the J segment 6 bases; nucleotides outside the gene matches: 2. The CDR3 spells CASSYSQGASEAFF. The CDR3 DNA reads as TGTGCCAGCAGTTACTCACAGGGGGCCTCTGAAGCTTTCTTT.

The rearrangement joins TRBV12-3 or TRBV12-4 to TRBJ1-2; D remains unclear. This CDR3 has 13 residues. V was cut by 2 bases and J by 6 bases, with 10 bases left in between. The CDR3 region is CASSLLARDGYTF. DNA of the CDR3: TGTGCCAGCAGTTTACTCGCCCGGGATGGCTACACCTTC.

The chain has TRBV4-1 and TRBJ2-2, with D possibly matching TRBD1 (5 bases). The germline CDR1 and CDR2 sequences are MGHRA and YSYEKL. Trimming shortened V by 4 bases and J by 5 bases, and 14 bases separated the two germline ends. The CDR3 is 15 amino acids. The CDR3 DNA reads TGCGCCAGCAGCCCGCGGACAATAGGAACCGGGGAGCTGTTTTTT. This codes for CASSPRTIGTGELFF.

CDR3 loop: CASSLDPTYNEQFF. DNA for the CDR3: TGTGCCAGCAGCTTAGATCCTACTTACAATGAGCAGTTCTTC. The chain couples TRBV11-3 to TRBJ2-1; D call uncertain. Per the germline V gene, CDR1 is SGHNT and CDR2 is YENEEA. The germline V and J ends were trimmed by 0 bases and 4 bases, with 7 bases remaining between them. The CDR3 covers 14 residues.

The V gene is TRBV20-1, the J gene TRBJ2-1; 8 bases line up with TRBD1. CDR3 length equals 15 residues. Losses at the gene ends were 3 bases for V and 4 bases for J; bases not matched to a gene: 8. Per germline, CDR1 DFQATT and CDR2 SNEGSKA (reference sequence). The CDR3 sequence: CSASDLGTGYNEQFF. The CDR3 coding sequence is TGCAGTGCTAGTGATCTCGGGACAGGATACAATGAGCAGTTCTTC.

The chain employs TRBV7-3 and TRBJ2-2; 13 positions agree with TRBD2. This CDR3 contains 17 residues. The junction had 3 bases not matched to a gene; V was cut back by 5 bases and J by 0 bases. In germline, CDR1 is SGHTA, CDR2 FQGTGA. The CDR3: CASSPGTSGANTGELFF. The CDR3 DNA follows: TGTGCCAGCAGCCCGGGGACTAGCGGGGCGAACACCGGGGAGCTGTTTTTT.